This T cell receptor (beta chain) stems from a study of T cell repertoires in cytomegalovirus infection. This clonotype was recorded a few times. Its antigen is currently unknown. TCRdb independently ran MiXCR on the reads; one entry per CDR3 protein. The sample has some 590,000 distinct CDR3 sequences, around 40% seen once. Sample: cultured PBMCs, taken from culture after CMV antigen stimulation. The sequence came from a human donor in good health (CMV status not recorded). Some clones in this sample may be carry-over from other donors' samples.

DNA for the CDR3: TGTGCCAGCAGCCCCCATGGGAGCGGGAGGAGTCTCGAGCAGTACTTC. The encoded protein is CASSPHGSGRSLEQYF. This chain uses TRBV12-3 or TRBV12-4 with TRBJ2-7, with TRBD2 matching over 9 bases. The CDR3 runs to 16 residues. The ends lost 6 bases at V and 6 bases at J; junction bases unmatched: 15.